This TCR beta chain was captured in a study of T cell repertoires in cytomegalovirus infection. Across the whole study: CMV epitopes, recently identified HLA-C-restricted and well-studied HLA-B-restricted, were used. Study outcomes and limitations: There were HLA-C-restricted CMV-specific TCR beta clonotypes dominating the ex vivo response.

There are 15 residues in the CDR3. Unmatched junction bases numbered 3, after V lost 4 bases and J lost 1 base. The germline gives CDR1 MNHNS, CDR2 SASEGT. Notes on this clonotype: Its target is unknown.

TCRdb ran MiXCR on the reads and lists one entry per CDR3 protein. The sample lists about 890,000 distinct CDR3 sequences, approximately 33% occurring once. This TCR came from a human donor in good health (CMV status not recorded). Some clones in this sample may be carry-over from other donors' samples. The chain recombines TRBV6-1 with TRBJ2-2, with TRBD1 matching over 7 bases. Sequenced here: cultured CD8+ T cells from PBMCs, sampled from culture after CMV antigen stimulation. The CDR3 reads CASSGQGRNTGELFF. The CDR3 DNA reads TGTGCCAGCAGTGGACAGGGTAGGAACACCGGGGAGCTGTTTTTT.